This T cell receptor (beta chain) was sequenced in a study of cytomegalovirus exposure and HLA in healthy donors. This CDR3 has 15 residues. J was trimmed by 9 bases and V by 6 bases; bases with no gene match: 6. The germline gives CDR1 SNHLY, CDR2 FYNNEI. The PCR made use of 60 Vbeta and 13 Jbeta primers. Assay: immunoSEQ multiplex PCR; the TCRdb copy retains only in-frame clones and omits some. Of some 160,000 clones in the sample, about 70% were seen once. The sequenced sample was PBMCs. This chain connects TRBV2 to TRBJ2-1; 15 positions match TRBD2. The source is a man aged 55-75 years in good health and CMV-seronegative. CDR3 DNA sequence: TGTGCCAGCAGGGGGACTAGCGGGAGGAAAGGTGAGCAGTTCTTC. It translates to CASRGTSGRKGEQFF.